This TCR beta chain emerged from a study of cytomegalovirus exposure and HLA in healthy donors. As concerns this clone: Its antigen remains unknown.

The CDR3 covers 14 residues. Trimming removed 5 bases from V and 3 bases from J, with 14 bases in between. Germline assignment: CDR1 SEHNR and CDR2 FQNEAQ (reference sequence). The study, taken as a whole, reports: Later analysis placed DRB1 highest and HLA-C lowest in TCR association rates, which differed by HLA locus. In a later analysis, TCR beta V- and J-gene trimming showed a link to a missense DCLRE1C variant.

This PCR relied on a set of 60 Vbeta primers and 13 Jbeta primers. Original processing methods: An analysis performed later counted 74 million or so unique TCR beta chains (roughly 9.9 million of them shared). TCRdb keeps only in-frame clones here, not all; method: immunoSEQ multiplex PCR. V and J calls and clone size come straight from that table; D and trimming were deduced from the DNA. This table has 100,000 to 120,000 clones, 83% appearing once. The sample was PBMCs. V and J are TRBV7-9 and TRBJ2-7, with D possibly TRBD2 on 5 matching bases. The origin of this receptor is a man younger than 35 in good health and CMV-seronegative. The CDR3 sequence: CASSNEEDVYEQYF. DNA for the CDR3: TGTGCCAGCAGCAACGAGGAGGATGTCTACGAGCAGTACTTC.